This T cell receptor beta chain was identified in a study of CD8 T cells in ankylosing spondylitis. Study findings and constraints: It appeared that ankylosing spondylitis blood was characterized by a TCR beta motif of several highly homologous variants. Past studies reported some motif variants in reactive arthritis synovial fluid and blood. The clones that were linked to disease were reported to be significantly enriched in matched synovial fluid samples from ankylosing spondylitis patients.

CDR1 and CDR2 (germline): MGHRA, YSYEKL. This CDR3 has 18 amino acids. V was clipped by 4 bases and J by 1 base, with 20 bases between them. TCRdb independently ran MiXCR on the 5' RACE reads; one entry per CDR3 protein. This sample has some 800,000 distinct CDR3 sequences, with 12% found just once. This clonotype has just a few counts. Its specificity is not known. This clonotype originated in a male donor with ankylosing spondylitis. Sequencing was done on a sample of blood, either unsorted or a sorted T cell fraction (not recorded which). The V gene is TRBV4-1, the J gene TRBJ2-1, with D maybe TRBD2 (5 bases). The CDR3 protein is CASSPRTISELSYNEQFF. The CDR3 DNA reads as TGCGCCAGCAGCCCCAGGACGATTAGCGAGCTTTCCTACAATGAGCAGTTCTTC.